This TCR beta chain comes out of a study of cytomegalovirus exposure and HLA in healthy donors. As for the study in general: Membership in the Caucasian-associated ancestry cluster was found for around four fifths of nearly 400 genotyped donors.

General study results and limits: It was taken for granted in presence/absence analyses that sequencing depth across donors was roughly uniform.

With regard to this clone: The antigen remains unidentified.

The PCR used 60 Vbeta and 13 Jbeta primers. Repertoires were generated with immunoSEQ multiplex PCR, while TCRdb's copy carries only in-frame clones and drops some. The sample holds roughly 150,000 clones, over 65% seen once. The germline V gene has CDR1 SGHNT and CDR2 YYREEE (reference sequence). The CDR3 has 16 amino acids. The V and J ends lost 6 bases and 10 bases, in that order; junction bases with no gene match: 17. This clonotype was obtained from a woman aged 30 to 39 in good health and CMV-seronegative. The sequencing input was PBMCs. This chain uses TRBV5-4 with TRBJ2-1, with 9 bases lining up with TRBD2. The CDR3 DNA reads as TGTGCCAGCACCTCCACCCCGAGGCTAGCGGGACGGGAGCAGTTCTTC. It yields the protein CASTSTPRLAGREQFF.